Sequencing of this TCR beta chain was carried out in a study of shared clonotypes between healthy human individuals. Everyone who donated was a Caucasian adult who lived in Nashville, Tennessee. This clone has only a few counts. Just one base apart from a much larger clone, this may be a read error. The same CDR3 can be traced to other DNA sequences in this sample. Assay: immunoSEQ multiplex PCR; the TCRdb copy retains only in-frame clones and omits some. The table has about half a million clones, roughly 80% seen once; the top ten hold more than 9.5%. CDR3 length: 15 residues. J was trimmed by 8 bases and V by 6 bases; bases with no gene match: 15. From germline, CDR1 is LNHDA and CDR2 SQIVND (reference sequence).

The origin of this receptor is a woman between 40 and 55 years old in good health. Some clones in this sample may be carry-over from other donors' samples. The chain joins TRBV19 to TRBJ1-2; 7 nucleotides align to TRBD1. Input material: PBMCs. In DNA form, the CDR3 reads TGTGCCAGTAGCCCGGCCGGGCAGGGGGGATTCGGCTACACCTTC. Its protein is CASSPAGQGGFGYTF. The entire variable domain, with the rest obtained from reference TRBV19 and TRBJ1-2, is as follows: DGGITQSPKYLFRKEGQNVTLSCEQNLNHDAMYWYRQDPGQGLRLIYYSQIVNDFQKGDIAEGYSVSREKKESFPLTVTSAQKNPTAFYLCASSPAGQGGFGYTFGSGTRLTVV.